This T cell receptor (beta chain) is drawn from a study of blood T cell repertoires in COVID-19 (dated by TCRdb to 2018 to 2021). For the study in its entirety: Samples from collaborators originated in the United States, Italy and Spain and spanned both the acute and convalescent phases of COVID-19. The prospective study material was composed of cDNA or gDNA derived from T cells, B-cell-depleted T cells, or PBMCs. Deeply sampled blood TCRbeta repertoires from subjects exposed to, actively infected with, or recovered from COVID-19 were included in the dataset. A freely available public database, intended as a resource for researchers studying the immune response to SARS-CoV-2, is where the repertoires were released. The samples were drawn from two sources: the first 160 participants of the ongoing ImmuneRACE study, and 950 to 1,500 subjects contributed by 6 global collaborators. Sample metadata almost always included a de-identified subject ID, COVID-19 status, age in years and sex. HLA class I and class II types, where available, came from metadata supplied by the sample provider rather than from assay-based typing.

To note about this clone: Its antigen is not yet known. The record has no base qualities; no much larger clone is one base away. The sample carries other DNA sequences with the same CDR3.

TCRbeta CDR3 regions were amplified from genomic DNA by means of the immunoSEQ Assay, a bias-controlled multiplex PCR. From the authors' description of their analysis: The number of nucleated cells in each sample was estimated from the amplification of reference gene primers within the assay. Sequence reads were collapsed and filtered to measure the absolute abundance of every unique TCRbeta CDR3 rearrangement. For each sample, productive Simpson clonality was calculated as the square root of Simpson's diversity index across productive rearrangements. TCRdb provides this immuneACCESS table in a form limited to in-frame rearrangements. Some clones are lacking; in checked studies, under half of them reflect an unresolved V gene, and why the rest are absent is not known. The DNA was the basis for D and trimming; V, J and clone size are from that table. The sample table lists hundreds of thousands of clones, roughly 80% of them with a count of one. Of the sample, roughly an eighth is held by the ten largest clones.

Each collaborating institution followed its own protocols to collect whole blood in K2EDTA tubes. For TCRbeta analysis, collaborators shipped samples in one of three forms: frozen whole blood, isolated PBMCs, or DNA extracted from either of those sample types. General study outcomes and caveats: The amount of clinical and demographic metadata varied by source and participant and was provided uncurated.

The CDR3, cysteine through phenylalanine, is 15 amino acids long. Only the CDR3 region is kept as DNA, spanning 45 bases read in frame from base 1. V is reduced by 3 bases and J by 0 bases, leaving a spacing of 10 bases between them. CDR1 and CDR2 are drawn from the germline V gene: SGHRS, YFSETQ. This receptor chain uses TRBV5-1 and TRBJ2-1, and perhaps TRBD1 as D gene, on 6 matching bases. The sequence was obtained from a woman aged 55-69 years with active or convalescent COVID-19. Sequencing used peripheral blood. The bases are TGCGCCAGCAGCTCAACAGGGAGCTCCTACAATGAGCAGTTCTTC. This sequence encodes CASSSTGSSYNEQFF.